The 22 T cell receptor beta chains below all came from one sample that was sequenced in a study of blood T cell repertoires in COVID-19. Generated by immunoSEQ multiplex PCR, the TCRdb table keeps only in-frame clones and is missing some. The table has around 63,000 clones, about 76% seen once. Material: peripheral blood. Receptors were obtained from a woman over 75 with active or convalescent COVID-19.

V gene TRBV28 combines with J gene TRBJ2-1; D is unclear. Germline CDR1 and CDR2: MDHEN and SYDVKM. CDR3 size: 15 residues. V was cut by 0 bases and J by 6 bases, with 12 bases left in between. CDR3 sequence (DNA): TGTGCCAGCAGTTTATGGGCTAGGCCGGGCAATGAGCAGTTCTTC. This gives the protein CASSLWARPGNEQFF. The full variable domain, its missing parts supplied by reference TRBV28 and TRBJ2-1, is DVKVTQSSRYLVKRTGEKVFLECVQDMDHENMFWYRQDPGLGLRLIYFSYDVKMKEKGDIPEGYSVSREKKERFSLILESASTNQTSMYLCASSLWARPGNEQFFGPGTRLTVL.

This clone has a single count. The chain couples TRBV27 to TRBJ1-4; TRBD1 matches 9 bases. CDR3 length: 14 residues. J gave up 5 bases and V 5 bases, and 3 bases lay outside the gene matches. CDR1 MNHEY and CDR2 SMNVEV come from the germline V gene (reference sequence). CDR3 DNA: TGTGCCAGCAGTCTCGGGACAGGGAATGAAAAACTGTTTTTT. Amino acid sequence: CASSLGTGNEKLFF.

The chain carries TRBV12-3 or TRBV12-4 and TRBJ1-1, with 8 positions matching TRBD1. This CDR3 spans 11 amino acids. V was pared by 11 bases and J by 8 bases, with 7 bases of the junction left unmatched. In DNA, the CDR3 is TGTGCCTCAGGGGGCATAATCGAAGCTTTCTTT. Its protein product is CASGGIIEAFF.

This clone has only a few counts. V is TRBV6-5 and J is TRBJ2-7; 7 bases align to TRBD1. The J segment lost 1 base and the V segment lost 6 bases, leaving 6 bases of the junction unmatched. Per germline, CDR1 MNHEY and CDR2 SVGAGI. This CDR3 is 14 amino acids long. Here the CDR3 DNA reads TGTGCCAGCAGACGACGGGACAGTTCCTACGAGCAGTACTTC. It specifies CASRRRDSSYEQYF.

The CDR3 bases are TGCGCCAGCAGCCAAGAGAGAGGGGGCAACTACGAGCAGTACTTC. It codes for CASSQERGGNYEQYF. V is TRBV4-3 and J is TRBJ2-7; the match to TRBD1 covers 7 bases. CDR3 length: 15 amino acids. From germline, CDR1 is LGHNA and CDR2 YSLEER. V lost 0 bases, J lost 3 bases, and 5 bases stayed unmatched.

The chain joins TRBV19 to TRBJ2-5; 10 nucleotides line up with TRBD2. CDR1 and CDR2 (germline): LNHDA, SQIVND (reference sequence). The CDR3 sequence is 16 residues long. V lost 7 bases and J lost 5; bases outside the gene matches: 13. The CDR3 sequence is CASTEGSSGGGETQYF. CDR3 DNA: TGTGCCAGTACCGAGGGGTCTAGCGGGGGCGGGGAGACCCAGTACTTC.

This chain links TRBV4-1 with TRBJ2-7; 10 bases line up with TRBD2. J was trimmed by 3 bases and V by 1 base; bases with no gene match: 6. CDR3 size: 16 residues. Germline V gene data show CDR1 as MGHRA and CDR2 as YSYEKL. CDR3: CASSQVAGTSVYEQYF. The CDR3 region has the DNA TGCGCCAGCAGCCAAGTCGCCGGGACTAGCGTCTACGAGCAGTACTTC.

The V gene is TRBV6-4, the J gene TRBJ2-1; 8 bases fit TRBD1. The CDR3 extends over 17 amino acids. J lost 4 bases, V lost 3 bases, and 11 bases had no gene match. Looked up from germline, CDR1 is MRHNA and CDR2 is SNTAGT. The CDR3 region has the DNA TGTGCCAGCAGTGAAAGGGCCGACAGGGGCACTTACAATGAGCAGTTCTTC. Translating it yields CASSERADRGTYNEQFF.

CDR3 protein: CASSVTGGNQPQHF. Here the CDR3 DNA reads TGTGCCAGCAGCGTAACAGGGGGAAATCAGCCCCAGCATTTT. The J gene is TRBJ1-5, the V gene TRBV5-6; TRBD1 matches 8 bases. From germline, CDR1 is SGHDT and CDR2 YYEEEE. The CDR3 sequence is 14 residues long. J gave up 4 bases and V 4 bases, and 4 bases lay outside the gene matches.

This chain connects TRBV2 to TRBJ2-7; 11 positions agree with TRBD2. Losses at the gene ends were 7 bases for V and 5 bases for J; bases not matched to a gene: 4. The CDR3 is 13 residues long. CDR1 and CDR2 from the germline V gene are SNHLY and FYNNEI. CDR3 coding DNA: TGTGCCAGCACTCTAGCGGGGGGCAACGAGCAGTACTTC. Its protein is CASTLAGGNEQYF.

This clone was seen just once. The gene calls are TRBV13 and TRBJ1-6, with D unclear. This CDR3 is built from 16 residues. Germline loops: CDR1 PRHDT, CDR2 FYEKMQ (reference sequence). The germline V and J ends were trimmed by 3 bases and 8 bases, with 17 bases remaining between them. CDR3 nucleotide sequence: TGTGCCAGCAGCTTTAGAGCGGGCGGATATGATTCACCCCTCCACTTT. Its translation: CASSFRAGGYDSPLHF.

This chain uses TRBV12-3 or TRBV12-4 with TRBJ1-1; D is possibly TRBD1 (6 bases). This CDR3 has 11 amino acids. Trimming cost V 6 bases and J 11 bases, with 13 bases left between them. The CDR3 DNA reads as TGTGCCAGCAGAGCAGACAGGTCGGCTTTCTTT. It codes for CASRADRSAFF.

The chain employs TRBV21-1 and TRBJ2-6; TRBD1 is the table's D call, not checked against the DNA. TRBV21-1 is given as a pseudogene. The CDR3 totals 18 residues. The CDR3 nucleotides read TGTGCCAGCAGCTTCCGGGACAGGGGGCGCCGACGGGCCAACGTCCTGACTTTC. Its protein is CASSFRDRGRRRANVLTF.

The chain has TRBV6-5 and TRBJ1-6; 7 bases agree with TRBD1. The CDR3 length is 16 residues. Germline V gene lookup returns CDR1 MNHEY and CDR2 SVGAGI. V lost 1 base and J lost 5; bases outside the gene matches: 5. The CDR3 DNA follows: TGTGCCAGCAGTTACTTAGGACAGGCCGATAATTCACCCCTCCACTTT. It translates to CASSYLGQADNSPLHF.

This chain uses TRBV27 with TRBJ1-4; TRBD1 agrees at 7 bases. The germline V gene has CDR1 MNHEY and CDR2 SMNVEV (reference sequence). J lost 7 bases, V lost 3 bases, and 11 bases had no gene match. The CDR3 totals 16 residues. The CDR3 DNA sequence: TGTGCCAGCAGTTTGAGATTCTACAGGGGAAGTGAAAAACTGTTTTTT. It yields the protein CASSLRFYRGSEKLFF. The variable domain in full, completed from reference TRBV27 and TRBJ1-4, reads EAQVTQNPRYLITVTGKKLTVTCSQNMNHEYMSWYRQDPGLGLRQIYYSMNVEVTDKGDVPEGYKVSRKEKRNFPLILESPSPNQTSLYFCASSLRFYRGSEKLFFGSGTQLSVL.

This clone was seen just once. This sequence joins TRBV7-8 and TRBJ2-1, with 12 bases that match TRBD2. In germline, CDR1 is SGHVS, CDR2 FQNEAQ. The CDR3 is 13 amino acids. V lost 4 bases, J lost 10 bases, and 2 bases stayed unmatched. DNA of the CDR3: TGTGCCAGCAGCTCCGGGACTAGCGGGGAGCAGTTCTTC. Translated, it gives CASSSGTSGEQFF.

This clone was counted only a few times. The chain recombines TRBV6-2 or TRBV6-3 with TRBJ2-2; 7 positions match TRBD2. CDR1 is MNHEY, CDR2 SVGEGT, per germline. The CDR3 spans 14 residues. The V and J ends lost 8 bases and 3 bases, in that order; junction bases with no gene match: 6. CDR3 protein: CASGWSGDTGELFF. In nucleotides, the CDR3 is TGTGCCAGCGGTTGGAGCGGGGACACCGGGGAGCTGTTTTTT.

This clone has a handful of counts. The chain is built from TRBV29-1 and TRBJ1-4; TRBD1 matches at 7 bases. The junction had 9 bases not matched to a gene; V was cut back by 7 bases and J by 4 bases. Germline CDR1 reads SQVTM; CDR2 reads ANQGSEA. The CDR3 totals 14 residues. CDR3 amino acids: CSALDRDRNEKLFF. CDR3 nucleotide sequence: TGCAGCGCCTTAGACAGGGACCGTAATGAAAAACTGTTTTTT. The whole variable domain, remainder taken from reference TRBV29-1 and TRBJ1-4, is SAVISQKPSRDICQRGTSLTIQCQVDSQVTMMFWYRQQPGQSLTLIATANQGSEATYESGFVIDKFPISRPNLTFSTLTVSNMSPEDSSIYLCSALDRDRNEKLFFGSGTQLSVL.

The V call is TRBV6-1, the J call TRBJ1-2; 8 bases match TRBD1. Germline-derived CDR1 and CDR2 are MNHNS and SASEGT. This CDR3 region has 15 residues. The V and J ends lost 1 base and 4 bases, in that order; junction bases with no gene match: 5. CDR3 sequence: CASSEENRGVYGYTF. The CDR3 coding sequence is TGTGCCAGCAGTGAAGAGAACAGGGGGGTCTATGGCTACACCTTC.

The chain employs TRBV19 and TRBJ2-2; perhaps TRBD2 as D (5 bases). This CDR3 has 14 residues. V lost 7 bases to trimming and J lost 4 bases, with 13 bases between them. Germline V gene data show CDR1 as LNHDA and CDR2 as SQIVND (reference sequence). CDR3: CASNREMGTGELFF. CDR3 nucleotide sequence: TGTGCCAGTAACCGGGAAATGGGCACCGGGGAGCTGTTTTTT.

The V gene is TRBV6-2 or TRBV6-3, the J gene TRBJ1-1, with 11 bases lining up with TRBD1. CDR1 MNHEY and CDR2 SVGEGT come from the germline V gene. After removal of 6 bases from V and 5 bases from J, the junction contained 8 bases not matched to a gene. This CDR3 region has 15 residues. CDR3 DNA sequence: TGTGCCAGCAGCAGCACCGGGACAGGGGGGACTGAAGCTTTCTTT. Protein sequence: CASSSTGTGGTEAFF.

This chain joins TRBV5-1 and TRBJ2-7; D possibly corresponds to TRBD1 (5 bases). CDR3 length: 14 residues. The V end lost 0 bases, the J end lost 2 bases, and 9 bases lay between the germline ends. Germline CDR1 reads SGHRS; CDR2 reads YFSETQ. The CDR3 loop is CASSLGTITYEQYF. In nucleotides, the CDR3 is TGCGCCAGCAGCTTGGGGACAATAACCTACGAGCAGTACTTC.